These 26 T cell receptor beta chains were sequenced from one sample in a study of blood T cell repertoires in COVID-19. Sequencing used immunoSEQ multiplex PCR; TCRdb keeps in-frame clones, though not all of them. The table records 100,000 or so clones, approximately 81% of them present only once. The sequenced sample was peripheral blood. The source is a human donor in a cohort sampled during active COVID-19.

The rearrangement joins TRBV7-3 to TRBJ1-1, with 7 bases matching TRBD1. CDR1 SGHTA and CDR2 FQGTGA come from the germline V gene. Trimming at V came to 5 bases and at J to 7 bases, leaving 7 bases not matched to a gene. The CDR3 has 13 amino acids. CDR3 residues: CASSPMTGSEAFF. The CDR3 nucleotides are TGTGCCAGCAGCCCCATGACAGGGAGTGAAGCTTTCTTT.

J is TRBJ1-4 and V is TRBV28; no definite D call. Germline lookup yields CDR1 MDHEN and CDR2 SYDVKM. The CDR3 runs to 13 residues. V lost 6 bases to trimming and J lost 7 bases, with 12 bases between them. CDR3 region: CASRGTGSEKLFF. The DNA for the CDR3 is TGTGCCAGCAGAGGAACGGGAAGTGAAAAACTGTTTTTT.

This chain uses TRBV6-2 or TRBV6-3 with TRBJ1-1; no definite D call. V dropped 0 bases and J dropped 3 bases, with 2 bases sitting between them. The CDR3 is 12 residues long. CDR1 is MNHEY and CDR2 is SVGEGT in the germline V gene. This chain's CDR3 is CASSYSYTEAFF. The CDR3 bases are TGTGCCAGCAGTTACTCCTACACTGAAGCTTTCTTT.

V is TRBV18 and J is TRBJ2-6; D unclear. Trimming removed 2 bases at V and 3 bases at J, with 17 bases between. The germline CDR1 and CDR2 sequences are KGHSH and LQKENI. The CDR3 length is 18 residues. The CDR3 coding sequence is TGTGCCAGCTCACCATGGCAGCGAGATCCCGGTGGGGCCAACGTCCTGACTTTC. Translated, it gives CASSPWQRDPGGANVLTF.

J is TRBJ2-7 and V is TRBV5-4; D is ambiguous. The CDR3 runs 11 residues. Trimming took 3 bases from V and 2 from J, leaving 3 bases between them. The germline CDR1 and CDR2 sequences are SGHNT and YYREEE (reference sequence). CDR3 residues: CASSSTYEQYF. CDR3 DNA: TGTGCCAGCAGCTCCACCTACGAGCAGTACTTC.

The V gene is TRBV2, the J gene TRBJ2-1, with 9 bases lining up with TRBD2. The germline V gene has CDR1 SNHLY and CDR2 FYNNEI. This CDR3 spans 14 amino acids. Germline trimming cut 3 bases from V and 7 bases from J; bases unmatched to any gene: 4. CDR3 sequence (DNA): TGTGCCAGCAGTGAGCGGACTAGCGCGAATGAGCAGTTCTTC. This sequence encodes CASSERTSANEQFF.

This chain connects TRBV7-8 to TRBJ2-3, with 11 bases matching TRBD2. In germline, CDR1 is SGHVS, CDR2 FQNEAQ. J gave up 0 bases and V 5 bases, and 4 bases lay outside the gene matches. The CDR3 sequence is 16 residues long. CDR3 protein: CASSIRTSGSTDTQYF. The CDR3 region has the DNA TGTGCCAGCAGCATCCGGACTAGCGGGAGCACAGATACGCAGTATTTT.

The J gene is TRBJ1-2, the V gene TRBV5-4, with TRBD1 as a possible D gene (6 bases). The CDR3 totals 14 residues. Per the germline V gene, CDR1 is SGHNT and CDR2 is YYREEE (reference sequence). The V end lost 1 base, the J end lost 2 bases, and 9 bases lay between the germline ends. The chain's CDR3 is CASSLPGANYGYTF. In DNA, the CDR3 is TGTGCCAGCAGCTTGCCAGGGGCCAACTATGGCTACACCTTC.

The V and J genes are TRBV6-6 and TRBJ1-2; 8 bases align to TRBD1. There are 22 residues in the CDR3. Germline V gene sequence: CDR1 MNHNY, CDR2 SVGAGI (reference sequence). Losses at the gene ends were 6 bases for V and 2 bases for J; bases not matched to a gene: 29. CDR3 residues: CASSYTRGRTLGPEPLNYGYTF. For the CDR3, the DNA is TGTGCCAGCAGCTACACCAGGGGGCGGACTCTAGGTCCGGAGCCCCTAAACTATGGCTACACCTTC.

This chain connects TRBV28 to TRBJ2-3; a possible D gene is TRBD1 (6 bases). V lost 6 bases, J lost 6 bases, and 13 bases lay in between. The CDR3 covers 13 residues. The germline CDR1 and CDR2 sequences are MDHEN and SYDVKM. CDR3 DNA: TGTGCCAGCAGGGGACATGTGTTGGATACGCAGTATTTT. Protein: CASRGHVLDTQYF.

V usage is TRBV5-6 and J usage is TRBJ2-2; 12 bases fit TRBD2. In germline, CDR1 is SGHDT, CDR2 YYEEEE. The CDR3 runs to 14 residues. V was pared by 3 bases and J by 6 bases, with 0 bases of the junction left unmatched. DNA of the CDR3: TGTGCCAGCAGCTCTAGCGGGGGGGCCGGGGAGCTGTTTTTT. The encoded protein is CASSSSGGAGELFF. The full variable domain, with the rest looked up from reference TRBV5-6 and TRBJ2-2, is DAGVTQSPTHLIKTRGQQVTLRCSPKSGHDTVSWYQQALGQGPQFIFQYYEEEERQRGNFPDRFSGHQFPNYSSELNVNALLLGDSALYLCASSSSGGAGELFFGEGSRLTVL.

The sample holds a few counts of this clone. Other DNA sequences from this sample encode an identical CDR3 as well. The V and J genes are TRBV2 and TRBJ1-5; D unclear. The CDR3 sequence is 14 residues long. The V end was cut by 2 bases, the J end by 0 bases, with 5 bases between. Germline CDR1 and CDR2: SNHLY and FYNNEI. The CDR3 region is CASSESYSNQPQHF. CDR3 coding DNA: TGTGCCAGCAGTGAATCGTATAGCAATCAGCCCCAGCATTTT. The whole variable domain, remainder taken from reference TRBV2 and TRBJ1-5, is EPEVTQTPSHQVTQMGQEVILRCVPISNHLYFYWYRQILGQKVEFLVSFYNNEISEKSEIFDDQFSVERPDGSNFTLKIRSTKLEDSAMYFCASSESYSNQPQHFGDGTRLSIL.

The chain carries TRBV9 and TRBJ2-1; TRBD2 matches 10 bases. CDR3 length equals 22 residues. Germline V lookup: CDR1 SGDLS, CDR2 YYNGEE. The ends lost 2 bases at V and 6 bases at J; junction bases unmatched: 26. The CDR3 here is CASSVPSPGLASGSPGLNEQFF. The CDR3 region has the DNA TGTGCCAGCAGCGTTCCCAGCCCAGGGTTGGCTAGCGGGAGTCCTGGGCTCAATGAGCAGTTCTTC.

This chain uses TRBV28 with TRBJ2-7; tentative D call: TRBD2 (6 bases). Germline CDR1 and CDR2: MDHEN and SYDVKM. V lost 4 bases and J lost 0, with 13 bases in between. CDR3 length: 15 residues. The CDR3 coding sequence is TGTGCCAGCAGTTCTTTGGGGGGAGGCTCCTACGAGCAGTACTTC. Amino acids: CASSSLGGGSYEQYF.

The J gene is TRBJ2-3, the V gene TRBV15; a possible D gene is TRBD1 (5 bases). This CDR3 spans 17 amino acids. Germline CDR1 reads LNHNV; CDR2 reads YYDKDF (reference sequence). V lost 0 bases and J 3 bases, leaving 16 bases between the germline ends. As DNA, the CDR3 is TGTGCCACCAGCAGAGAAGGGGTATTGGATTTGACAGATACGCAGTATTTT. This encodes CATSREGVLDLTDTQYF.

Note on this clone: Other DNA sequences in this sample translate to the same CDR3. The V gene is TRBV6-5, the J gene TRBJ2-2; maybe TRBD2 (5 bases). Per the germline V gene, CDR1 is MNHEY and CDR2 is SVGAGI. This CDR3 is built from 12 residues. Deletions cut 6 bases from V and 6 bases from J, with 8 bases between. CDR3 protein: CASRPGAGELFF. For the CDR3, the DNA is TGTGCCAGCAGACCCGGGGCCGGGGAGCTGTTTTTT.

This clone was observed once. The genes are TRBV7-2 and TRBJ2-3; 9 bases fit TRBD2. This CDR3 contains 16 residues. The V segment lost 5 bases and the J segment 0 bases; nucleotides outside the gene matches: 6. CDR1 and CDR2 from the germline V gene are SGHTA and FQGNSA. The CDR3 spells CASSPSGVVSTDTQYF. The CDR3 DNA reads TGTGCCAGCAGCCCTAGCGGGGTCGTTAGCACAGATACGCAGTATTTT.

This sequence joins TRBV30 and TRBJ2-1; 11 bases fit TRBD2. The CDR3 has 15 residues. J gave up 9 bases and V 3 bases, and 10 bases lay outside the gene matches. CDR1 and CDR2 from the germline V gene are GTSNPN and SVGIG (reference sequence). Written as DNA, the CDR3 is TGTGCCTGGAGCGTAGCGGGGGGGCCTTGGGGTGAGCAGTTCTTC. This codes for CAWSVAGGPWGEQFF. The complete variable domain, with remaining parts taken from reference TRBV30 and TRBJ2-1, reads SQTIHQWPATLVQPVGSPLSLECTVEGTSNPNLYWYRQAAGRGLQLLFYSVGIGQISSEVPQNLSASRPQDRQFILSSKKLLLSDSGFYLCAWSVAGGPWGEQFFGPGTRLTVL.

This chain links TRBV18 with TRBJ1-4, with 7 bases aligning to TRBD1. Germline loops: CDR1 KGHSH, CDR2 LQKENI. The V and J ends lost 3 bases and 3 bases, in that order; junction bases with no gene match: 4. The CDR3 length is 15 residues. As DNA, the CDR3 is TGTGCCAGCTCACCGTTCGGGACAGCTAATGAAAAACTGTTTTTT. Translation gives CASSPFGTANEKLFF.

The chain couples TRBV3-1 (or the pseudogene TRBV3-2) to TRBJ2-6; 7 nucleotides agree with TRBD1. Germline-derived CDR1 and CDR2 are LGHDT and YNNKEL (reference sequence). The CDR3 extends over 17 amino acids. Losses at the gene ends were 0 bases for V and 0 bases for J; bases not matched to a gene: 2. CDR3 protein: CASSQDQGVSGANVLTF. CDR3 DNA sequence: TGTGCCAGCAGCCAAGACCAGGGGGTCTCTGGGGCCAACGTCCTGACTTTC.

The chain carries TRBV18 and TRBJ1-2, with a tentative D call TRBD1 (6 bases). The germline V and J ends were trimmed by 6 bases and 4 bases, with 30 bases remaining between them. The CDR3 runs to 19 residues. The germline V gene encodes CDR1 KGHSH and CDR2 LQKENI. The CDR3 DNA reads TGTGCCAGCTCGCCCCAACCCCGGGACATCCAAAAATTCGTCTATGGCTACACCTTC. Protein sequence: CASSPQPRDIQKFVYGYTF.

CDR3 bases: TGTGCCAGCAGCTTGGGACAGGAATACGAGCAGTACTTC. Its protein product is CASSLGQEYEQYF. The chain combines TRBV11-3 with TRBJ2-7; 8 nucleotides match TRBD1. The germline CDR1 and CDR2 sequences are SGHNT and YENEEA. V trimming: 3 bases; J trimming: 4 bases; junction bases outside the gene matches: 2. The CDR3 length is 13 residues.

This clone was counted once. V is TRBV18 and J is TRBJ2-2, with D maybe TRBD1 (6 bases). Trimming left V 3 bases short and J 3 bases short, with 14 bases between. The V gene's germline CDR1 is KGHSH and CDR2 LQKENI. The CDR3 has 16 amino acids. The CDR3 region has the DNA TGTGCCAGCTCACCTTCCCAGGGGCAGTACACCGGGGAGCTGTTTTTT. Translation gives CASSPSQGQYTGELFF.

The CDR3 DNA sequence: TGCGCCAGCAGCCAGGAGCCGGGAGGCTGGGGCGCAGATACGCAGTATTTT. Residues: CASSQEPGGWGADTQYF. The rearrangement joins TRBV4-3 to TRBJ2-3, with 7 nucleotides matching TRBD2. CDR1 and CDR2 (germline): LGHNA, YSLEER. V trimming: 3 bases; J trimming: 4 bases; junction bases outside the gene matches: 13. The CDR3 is 17 amino acids.

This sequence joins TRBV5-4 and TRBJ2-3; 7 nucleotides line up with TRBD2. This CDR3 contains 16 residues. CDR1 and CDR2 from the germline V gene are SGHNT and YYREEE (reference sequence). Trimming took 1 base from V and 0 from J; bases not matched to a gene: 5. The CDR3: CASSLSSGPSTDTQYF. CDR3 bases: TGTGCCAGCAGCTTGTCTAGCGGTCCTAGCACAGATACGCAGTATTTT. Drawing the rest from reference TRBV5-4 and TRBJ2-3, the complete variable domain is ETGVTQSPTHLIKTRGQQVTLRCSSQSGHNTVSWYQQALGQGPQFIFQYYREEENGRGNFPPRFSGLQFPNYSSELNVNALELDDSALYLCASSLSSGPSTDTQYFGPGTRLTVL.

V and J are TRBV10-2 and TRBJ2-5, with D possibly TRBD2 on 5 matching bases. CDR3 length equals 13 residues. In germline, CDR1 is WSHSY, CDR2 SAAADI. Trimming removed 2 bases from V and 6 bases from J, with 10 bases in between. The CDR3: CASSEPPGKTQYF. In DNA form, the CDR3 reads TGCGCCAGCAGTGAGCCCCCCGGGAAGACCCAGTACTTC.